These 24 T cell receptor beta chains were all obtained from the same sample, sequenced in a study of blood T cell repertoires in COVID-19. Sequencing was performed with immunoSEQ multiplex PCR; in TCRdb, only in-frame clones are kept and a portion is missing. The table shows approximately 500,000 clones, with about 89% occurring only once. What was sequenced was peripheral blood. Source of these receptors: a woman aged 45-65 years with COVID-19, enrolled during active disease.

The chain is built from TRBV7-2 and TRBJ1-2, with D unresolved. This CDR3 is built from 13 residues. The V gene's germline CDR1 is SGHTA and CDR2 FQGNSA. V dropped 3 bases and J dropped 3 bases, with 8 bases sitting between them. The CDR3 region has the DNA TGTGCCAGCAGCTTGGGCAGGCACTATGGCTACACCTTC. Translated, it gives CASSLGRHYGYTF. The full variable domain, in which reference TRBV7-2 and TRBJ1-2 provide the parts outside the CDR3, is GAGVSQSPSNKVTEKGKDVELRCDPISGHTALYWYRQSLGQGLEFLIYFQGNSAPDKSGLPSDRFSAERTGGSVSTLTIQRTQQEDSAVYLCASSLGRHYGYTFGSGTRLTVV.

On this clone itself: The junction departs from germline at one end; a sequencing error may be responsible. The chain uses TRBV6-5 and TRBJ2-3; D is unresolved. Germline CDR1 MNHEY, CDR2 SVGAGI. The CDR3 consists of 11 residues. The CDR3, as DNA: TGTGCCAGCAGGAGCATAGATACGCAGTATTTT. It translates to CASRSIDTQYF.

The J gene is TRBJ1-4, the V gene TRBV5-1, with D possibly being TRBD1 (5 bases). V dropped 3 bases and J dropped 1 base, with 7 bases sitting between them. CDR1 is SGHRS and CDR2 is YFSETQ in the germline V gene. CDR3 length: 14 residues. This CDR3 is CASSSGVTNEKLFF. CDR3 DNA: TGCGCCAGCAGCTCGGGGGTAACTAATGAAAAACTGTTTTTT.

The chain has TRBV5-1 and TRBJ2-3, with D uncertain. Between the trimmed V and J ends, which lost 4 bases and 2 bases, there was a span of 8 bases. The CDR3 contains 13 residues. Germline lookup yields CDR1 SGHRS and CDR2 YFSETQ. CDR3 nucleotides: TGCGCCAGCAGCCTCCGACTCACAGATACGCAGTATTTT. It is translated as CASSLRLTDTQYF.

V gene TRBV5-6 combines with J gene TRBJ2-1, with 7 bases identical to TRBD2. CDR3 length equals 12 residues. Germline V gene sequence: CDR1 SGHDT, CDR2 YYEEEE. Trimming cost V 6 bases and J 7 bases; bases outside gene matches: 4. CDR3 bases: TGTGCCAGCACATTGGGGGGGAATGAGCAGTTCTTC. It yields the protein CASTLGGNEQFF.

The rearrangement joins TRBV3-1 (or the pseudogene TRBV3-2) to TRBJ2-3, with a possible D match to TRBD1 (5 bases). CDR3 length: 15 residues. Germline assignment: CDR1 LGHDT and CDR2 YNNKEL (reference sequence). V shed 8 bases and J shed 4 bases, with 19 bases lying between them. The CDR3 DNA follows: TGTGCCAGCGGGTCCGGTCGCTTGGGGCCAGATACGCAGTATTTT. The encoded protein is CASGSGRLGPDTQYF.

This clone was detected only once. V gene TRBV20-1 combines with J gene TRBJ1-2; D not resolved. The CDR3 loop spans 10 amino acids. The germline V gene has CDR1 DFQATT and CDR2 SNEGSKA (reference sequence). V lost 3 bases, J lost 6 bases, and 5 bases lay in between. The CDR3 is CSASGDGYTF. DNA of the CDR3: TGCAGTGCTAGTGGCGATGGCTACACCTTC.

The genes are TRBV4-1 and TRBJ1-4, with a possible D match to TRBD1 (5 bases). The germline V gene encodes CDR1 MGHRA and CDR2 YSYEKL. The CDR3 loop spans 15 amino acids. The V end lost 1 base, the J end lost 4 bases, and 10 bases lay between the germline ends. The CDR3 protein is CASSQAGGLNEKLFF. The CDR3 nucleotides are TGCGCCAGCAGCCAAGCCGGGGGACTTAATGAAAAACTGTTTTTT.

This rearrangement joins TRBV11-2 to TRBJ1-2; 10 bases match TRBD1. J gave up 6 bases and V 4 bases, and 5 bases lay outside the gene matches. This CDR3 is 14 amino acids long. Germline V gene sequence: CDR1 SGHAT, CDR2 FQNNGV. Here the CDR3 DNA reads TGTGCCAGCAGCTCCACCGGGACAGGGGATGGCTACACCTTC. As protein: CASSSTGTGDGYTF. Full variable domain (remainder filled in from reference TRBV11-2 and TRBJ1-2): EAGVAQSPRYKIIEKRQSVAFWCNPISGHATLYWYQQILGQGPKLLIQFQNNGVVDDSQLPKDRFSAERLKGVDSTLKIQPAKLEDSAVYLCASSSTGTGDGYTFGSGTRLTVV.

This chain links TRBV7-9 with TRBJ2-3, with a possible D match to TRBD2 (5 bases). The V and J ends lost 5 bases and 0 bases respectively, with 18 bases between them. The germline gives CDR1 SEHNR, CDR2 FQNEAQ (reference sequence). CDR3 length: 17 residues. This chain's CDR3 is CASSPRSADFSTDTQYF. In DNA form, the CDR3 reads TGTGCCAGCAGCCCCCGGTCCGCGGACTTTAGCACAGATACGCAGTATTTT.

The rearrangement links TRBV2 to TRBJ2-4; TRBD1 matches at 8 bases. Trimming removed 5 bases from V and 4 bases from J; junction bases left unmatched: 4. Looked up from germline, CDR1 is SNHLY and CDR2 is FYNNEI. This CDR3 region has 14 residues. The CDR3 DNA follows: TGTGCCAGCAGTCCGACAGGGGCAAAAAACATTCAGTACTTC. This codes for CASSPTGAKNIQYF.

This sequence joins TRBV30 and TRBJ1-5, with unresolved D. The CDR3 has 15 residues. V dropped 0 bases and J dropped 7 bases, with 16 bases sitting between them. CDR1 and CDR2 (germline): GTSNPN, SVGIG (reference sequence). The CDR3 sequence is CAWSVPGTEKQPQHF. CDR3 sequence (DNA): TGTGCCTGGAGTGTACCGGGAACGGAGAAACAGCCCCAGCATTTT.

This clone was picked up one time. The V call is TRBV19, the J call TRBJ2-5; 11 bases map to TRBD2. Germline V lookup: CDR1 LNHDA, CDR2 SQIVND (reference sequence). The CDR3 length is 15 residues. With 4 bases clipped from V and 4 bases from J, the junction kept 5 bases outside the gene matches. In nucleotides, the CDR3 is TGTGCCAGTAGTACGCATAGCGGGGGGGCAGAGACCCAGTACTTC. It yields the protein CASSTHSGGAETQYF.

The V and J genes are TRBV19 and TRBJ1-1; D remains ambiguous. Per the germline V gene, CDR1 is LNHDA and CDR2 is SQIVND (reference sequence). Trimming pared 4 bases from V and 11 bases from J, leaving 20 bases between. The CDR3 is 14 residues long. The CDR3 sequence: CASSTNPNPEQAFF. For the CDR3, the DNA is TGTGCCAGTAGTACTAATCCAAATCCGGAGCAGGCTTTCTTT.

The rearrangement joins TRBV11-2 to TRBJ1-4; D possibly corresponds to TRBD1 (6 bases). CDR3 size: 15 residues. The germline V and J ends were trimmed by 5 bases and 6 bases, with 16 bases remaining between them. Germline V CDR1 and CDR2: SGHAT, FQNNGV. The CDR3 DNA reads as TGTGCCAGCAGCCACGGATGGGACATTTATGAAAAACTGTTTTTT. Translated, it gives CASSHGWDIYEKLFF.

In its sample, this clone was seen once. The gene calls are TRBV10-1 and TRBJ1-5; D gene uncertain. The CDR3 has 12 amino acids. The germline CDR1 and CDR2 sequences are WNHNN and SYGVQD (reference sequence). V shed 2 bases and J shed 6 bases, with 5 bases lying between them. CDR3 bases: TGCGCCAGCAGTGAGGGCTTTCAGCCCCAGCATTTT. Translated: CASSEGFQPQHF.

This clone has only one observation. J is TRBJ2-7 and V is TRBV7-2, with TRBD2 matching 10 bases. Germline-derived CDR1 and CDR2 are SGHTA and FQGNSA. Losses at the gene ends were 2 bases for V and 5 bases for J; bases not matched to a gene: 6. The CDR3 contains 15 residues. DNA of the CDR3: TGTGCCAGCAGCTTAACCGGGACTAGCGCCGACGAGCAGTACTTC. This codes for CASSLTGTSADEQYF.

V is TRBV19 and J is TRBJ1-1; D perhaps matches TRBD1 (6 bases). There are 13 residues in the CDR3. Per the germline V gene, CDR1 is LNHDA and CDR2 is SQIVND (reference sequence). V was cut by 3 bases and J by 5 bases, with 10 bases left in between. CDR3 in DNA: TGTGCCAGTAGTATCCACAGGGATACTGAAGCTTTCTTT. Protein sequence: CASSIHRDTEAFF.

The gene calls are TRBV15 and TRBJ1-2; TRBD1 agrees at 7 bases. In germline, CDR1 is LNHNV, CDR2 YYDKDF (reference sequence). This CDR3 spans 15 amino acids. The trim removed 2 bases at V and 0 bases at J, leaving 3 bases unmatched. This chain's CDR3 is CATSRPDRANYGYTF. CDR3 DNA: TGTGCCACCAGCAGACCTGACAGGGCTAACTATGGCTACACCTTC.

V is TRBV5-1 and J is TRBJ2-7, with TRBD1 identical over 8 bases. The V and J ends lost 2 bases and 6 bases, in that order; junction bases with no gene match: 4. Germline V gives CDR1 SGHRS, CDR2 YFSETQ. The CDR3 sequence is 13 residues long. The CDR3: CASSFRTGSEQYF. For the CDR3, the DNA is TGCGCCAGCAGCTTTCGGACAGGGAGCGAGCAGTACTTC.

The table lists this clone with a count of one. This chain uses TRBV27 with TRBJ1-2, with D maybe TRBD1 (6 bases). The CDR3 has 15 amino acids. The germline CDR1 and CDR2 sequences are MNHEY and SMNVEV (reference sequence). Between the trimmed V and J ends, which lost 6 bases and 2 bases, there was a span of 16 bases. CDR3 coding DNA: TGTGCCAGCAGCACCTTGGGGGCGCGGAACTATGGCTACACCTTC. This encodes CASSTLGARNYGYTF.

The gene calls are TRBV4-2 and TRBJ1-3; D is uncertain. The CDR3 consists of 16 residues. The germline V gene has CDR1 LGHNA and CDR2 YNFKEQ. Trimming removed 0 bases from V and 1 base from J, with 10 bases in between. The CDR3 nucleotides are TGTGCCAGCAGCCAAGATCAAACCAGGTCTGGAAACACCATATATTTT. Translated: CASSQDQTRSGNTIYF.

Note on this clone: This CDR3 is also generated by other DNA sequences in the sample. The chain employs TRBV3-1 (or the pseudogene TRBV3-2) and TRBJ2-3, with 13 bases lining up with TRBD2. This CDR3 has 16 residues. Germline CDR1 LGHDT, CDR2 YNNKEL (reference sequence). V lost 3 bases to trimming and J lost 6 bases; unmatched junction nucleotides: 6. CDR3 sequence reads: CASSHRLAGGRDTQYF. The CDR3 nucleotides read TGTGCCAGCAGCCACCGACTAGCGGGGGGAAGGGATACGCAGTATTTT.

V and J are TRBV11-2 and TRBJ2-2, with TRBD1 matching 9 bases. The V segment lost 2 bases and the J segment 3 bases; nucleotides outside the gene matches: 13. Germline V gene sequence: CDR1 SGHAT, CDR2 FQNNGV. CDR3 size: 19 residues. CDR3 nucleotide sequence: TGTGCCAGCAGCTTATCGTGGGGACAGGGAGCTGTCTACACCGGGGAGCTGTTTTTT. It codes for CASSLSWGQGAVYTGELFF.